This TCR beta chain appears in the sequencing data of a study of shared clonotypes between healthy human individuals. Germline loops: CDR1 SNHLY, CDR2 FYNNEI. The V end was cut by 4 bases, the J end by 6 bases, with 16 bases between. The CDR3 loop spans 15 amino acids. Profiling relied on immunoSEQ multiplex PCR, and the TCRdb table lists in-frame clones only, not all of them. The sample records 950,000 to 1,100,000 clones, about 75% being singletons. The sequence derives from a man in his late teens or twenties in good health. This chain joins TRBV2 and TRBJ1-5, with D tentatively TRBD1 (5 bases). The sequencing sample was made of memory CD4+ T cells sorted from blood. Subset meaning: CD45RA-negative fraction. CDR3 sequence (DNA): TGTGCCAGCAGTGGGGGACTGCCCGGCGGTCAGCCCCAGCATTTT. It encodes CASSGGLPGGQPQHF.